The 7 T cell receptor beta chains reported below all come from one sample, sequenced in a study of blood T cell repertoires in COVID-19. Method: immunoSEQ multiplex PCR; TCRdb's copy keeps in-frame clones and lacks some. Here the sample spans some 180,000 clones, about 85% being singletons. What was sequenced was peripheral blood. The receptors shown here come from a man aged 55 to 70 with active or convalescent COVID-19.

The chain recombines TRBV7-2 with TRBJ1-2, with 8 bases that match TRBD1. In germline, CDR1 is SGHTA, CDR2 FQGNSA. The CDR3 is made up of 15 amino acids. Unmatched junction bases numbered 5, after V lost 1 base and J lost 4 bases. The CDR3 region is CASSLGDRPLYGYTF. DNA of the CDR3: TGTGCCAGCAGCTTAGGGGACAGGCCCCTCTATGGCTACACCTTC.

In its sample, this clone was seen a few times. CDR3 nucleotide sequence: TGTGCCAGCCCGGCTCACAGGGTTCGCTCCTACAATGAGCAGTTCTTC. It is translated as CASPAHRVRSYNEQFF. This chain joins TRBV2 and TRBJ2-1; a weak D match, TRBD1 (6 bases). Looked up from germline, CDR1 is SNHLY and CDR2 is FYNNEI. Trimming removed 8 bases from V and 0 bases from J, with 17 bases in between. The CDR3 runs to 16 residues.

The V and J genes are TRBV10-2 and TRBJ1-2; no reliable D call. This CDR3 is built from 14 residues. In germline, CDR1 is WSHSY, CDR2 SAAADI. Trimming removed 6 bases at V and 4 bases at J, with 15 bases between. CDR3 coding DNA: TGCGCCAGCAGGCCCGGCGGCGGCAGCTATGGCTACACCTTC. Amino acids: CASRPGGGSYGYTF.

This clone was recorded a few times. V usage is TRBV7-9 and J usage is TRBJ1-3; D is unclear. The CDR3 is 14 amino acids. V lost 5 bases and J lost 4, with 12 bases in between. The V gene's germline CDR1 is SEHNR and CDR2 FQNEAQ (reference sequence). Written as DNA, the CDR3 is TGTGCCAGCAGCACCGGTTCGGGGGGAAACACCATATATTTT. Its translation: CASSTGSGGNTIYF.

This rearrangement joins TRBV5-4 to TRBJ1-2, with 8 bases aligning to TRBD1. CDR3 size: 16 residues. The V and J ends lost 4 bases and 4 bases, in that order; junction bases with no gene match: 12. From germline, CDR1 is SGHNT and CDR2 YYREEE (reference sequence). In nucleotides, the CDR3 is TGTGCCAGCAGCCCGGTCCCGGGACAGGCCCTCTATGGCTACACCTTC. Translating it yields CASSPVPGQALYGYTF.

This clone came up a few times. V is TRBV7-6 and J is TRBJ1-4; D call uncertain. The V end was cut by 5 bases, the J end by 8 bases, with 9 bases between. Germline V gene data show CDR1 as SGHVS and CDR2 as FNYEAQ. The CDR3 spans 12 residues. This CDR3 is CASSRWREKLFF. The CDR3 DNA reads TGTGCCAGCAGCCGCTGGAGGGAAAAACTGTTTTTT.

The chain employs TRBV4-1 and TRBJ1-5; tentative D call: TRBD1 (5 bases). Germline-derived CDR1 and CDR2 are MGHRA and YSYEKL. The CDR3 extends over 14 amino acids. The V and J ends lost 0 bases and 6 bases respectively, with 9 bases between them. The CDR3 DNA reads as TGCGCCAGCAGCCAAGATGGGGGGACTCAGCCCCAGCATTTT. Its protein is CASSQDGGTQPQHF.